A selection of T cell receptor beta chains follows, all from one sample in a study of graft-versus-host responses after intestinal transplantation. Clones were sequenced by immunoSEQ multiplex PCR, and TCRdb holds only the in-frame ones, with some missing. The sample carries about 120,000 clones, roughly 91% recorded once. The antigens for these receptors are not known. Sequencing was performed on unstimulated CD4+ T cells sorted from spleen or lymph node cells, taken before intestinal transplant. The receptors originated from a human donor who received an intestinal transplant. The CDR3 runs from the conserved cysteine through the conserved F or W. A D gene is named only where the DNA matches it firmly. Clone size is given for some rows only: seen once, a few or many times, or a class if the clone is expanded.

D gene: .; J gene: TRBJ1-5; V gene: TRBV9; clone size: .; CDR3 length: 15; CDR3 DNA: TGTGCCAGCAGCGTAGGGCAGGGGCACAATCAGCCCCAGCATTTT; CDR3 protein: CASSVGQGHNQPQHF
D gene: .; J gene: TRBJ2-1; V gene: TRBV28; clone size: .; CDR3 length: 12; CDR3 DNA: TGTGCCAGCAGTTTAACAGGCGATGAGCAGTTCTTC; CDR3 protein: CASSLTGDEQFF
D gene: .; J gene: TRBJ2-7; V gene: TRBV6-5; clone size: once; CDR3 length: 14; CDR3 DNA: TGTGCCAGCAGCCGCCGGGACGCAGCCTACGAGCAGTACTTC; CDR3 protein: CASSRRDAAYEQYF
D gene: TRBD1; J gene: TRBJ1-1; V gene: TRBV5-1; clone size: .; CDR3 length: 13; CDR3 DNA: TGCGCCAGCAGGGGACAGTCGAACACTGAAGCTTTCTTT; CDR3 protein: CASRGQSNTEAFF
D gene: TRBD2; J gene: TRBJ2-2; V gene: TRBV7-3; clone size: once; CDR3 length: 17; CDR3 DNA: TGTGCCAGCAGCTCAGGGGTGGGACTAGCGTACACCGGGGAGCTGTTTTTT; CDR3 protein: CASSSGVGLAYTGELFF
D gene: .; J gene: TRBJ2-5; V gene: TRBV18; clone size: .; CDR3 length: 13; CDR3 DNA: TGTGCCAGCTCGTCCCAAGGACAAGAGACCCAGTACTTC; CDR3 protein: CASSSQGQETQYF
D gene: .; J gene: TRBJ2-7; V gene: TRBV7-9; clone size: few; CDR3 length: 13; CDR3 DNA: TGTGCCAGCGGCTGGGACGGACGCTACGAGCAGTACTTC; CDR3 protein: CASGWDGRYEQYF
D gene: .; J gene: TRBJ2-1; V gene: TRBV4-2; clone size: .; CDR3 length: 14; CDR3 DNA: TGTGCCAGCACCCCCGGGACTCAATACAATGAGCAGTTCTTC; CDR3 protein: CASTPGTQYNEQFF
D gene: TRBD1; J gene: TRBJ2-7; V gene: TRBV7-2; clone size: .; CDR3 length: 13; CDR3 DNA: TGTGCCAGCAGCTTAGACAGGGGATACGAGCAGTACTTC; CDR3 protein: CASSLDRGYEQYF
D gene: .; J gene: TRBJ2-3; V gene: TRBV18; clone size: .; CDR3 length: 15; CDR3 DNA: TGTGCCAGCTCAACTCGACTAGTGGACACAGATACGCAGTATTTT; CDR3 protein: CASSTRLVDTDTQYF
D gene: TRBD1; J gene: TRBJ2-7; V gene: TRBV7-9; clone size: .; CDR3 length: 16; CDR3 DNA: TGTGCCAGCAGCAGATTCTCTGACCGGGACAGGGTTGAGCAGTACTTC; CDR3 protein: CASSRFSDRDRVEQYF
D gene: .; J gene: TRBJ1-3; V gene: TRBV5-1; clone size: once; CDR3 length: 15; CDR3 DNA: TGCGCCAGCAGCTTAGCAGGATTCTCTGGAAACACCATATATTTT; CDR3 protein: CASSLAGFSGNTIYF
D gene: TRBD2; J gene: TRBJ2-3; V gene: TRBV9; clone size: .; CDR3 length: 15; CDR3 DNA: TGTGCCAGCAGCACTAGCGGGACGTCCACAGATACGCAGTATTTT; CDR3 protein: CASSTSGTSTDTQYF
D gene: .; J gene: TRBJ2-2; V gene: TRBV11-2; clone size: .; CDR3 length: 12; CDR3 DNA: TGTGCCAGCAGCTTAGACTCCGGGGAGCTGTTTTTT; CDR3 protein: CASSLDSGELFF
D gene: .; J gene: TRBJ2-7; V gene: TRBV5-1; clone size: .; CDR3 length: 13; CDR3 DNA: TGCGCCAGCAGTTTAGGGGATTTGGGCGAGCAGTACTTC; CDR3 protein: CASSLGDLGEQYF
D gene: .; J gene: TRBJ2-3; V gene: TRBV10-3; clone size: .; CDR3 length: 14; CDR3 DNA: TGTGCCATCAGTGAGTCGATGGGCACAGATACGCAGTATTTT; CDR3 protein: CAISESMGTDTQYF
D gene: .; J gene: TRBJ1-1; V gene: TRBV5-1; clone size: .; CDR3 length: 16; CDR3 DNA: TGCGCCAGCAGCTCCCGGGGGGGGCAAGGAAACACTGAAGCTTTCTTT; CDR3 protein: CASSSRGGQGNTEAFF
D gene: .; J gene: TRBJ2-7; V gene: TRBV6-6; clone size: .; CDR3 length: 12; CDR3 DNA: TGTGCCAGCGCCCGGAGAGACTACGAGCAGTACTTC; CDR3 protein: CASARRDYEQYF
D gene: TRBD1; J gene: TRBJ2-5; V gene: TRBV2; clone size: .; CDR3 length: 15; CDR3 DNA: TGTGCCAGCACCCTTGCCCGGACAGGGGTCGGGACCCAGTACTTC; CDR3 protein: CASTLARTGVGTQYF